This T cell receptor (beta chain) stems from a study of T-cell reconstitution after alpha-beta-depleted transplantation in children (dated by TCRdb to about 2016). At the level of the whole study: Using TCR repertoire profiling, the study quantitatively followed how T-cell immune reconstitution unfolded in children after TCRalphabeta/CD19-depleted allogeneic hematopoietic cell transplantation.

The germline V gene (reference sequence) sets CDR1 to DFQATT and CDR2 to SNEGSKA. The CDR3 runs 13 amino acids, cysteine and phenylalanine included. The CDR3 DNA has 39 bases and is translated from base 1. V lost 7 bases and J lost 6 bases, and the count of bases not matched to a germline gene is 8. Library creation used PCR. The listed sequencing device is Illumina HiSeq 2500. Molecular barcoding was employed in the preparation of TCR libraries, with unique molecular identifiers being used to normalize TCRbeta repertoire quantification. Through fastp at Q25 and MiXCR, TCRdb rebuilt clones from the public reads, retaining in-frame beta chains. Identical CDR3 protein sequences are pooled into one entry, listed with their most common genes and DNA. The sample table holds more than 550,000 distinct CDR3 sequences, of which 10% to 13% were seen once. 3.5% to 5% of the sample is in the top ten clones. A note on this clonotype: Its antigen is not yet known. The record has no base qualities; no much larger clone is one base away.

The TCR comes from a human donor who donated a stem cell graft to a child with acute myeloid leukemia. Sequenced here: PBMCs from the stem cell graft donor, sampled from the stem cell graft. The chain is assembled from TRBV20-1 and TRBJ2-7; 11 bases in the middle match TRBD2. The CDR3 region reads CSGELAGDTEQYF. The bases are TGCAGTGGGGAACTAGCGGGAGATACCGAGCAGTACTTC.